A single sample gave rise to the 23 T cell receptor beta chains below, sequenced in a study of tissue T cells after allogeneic stem cell transplantation. Sequencing used immunoSEQ multiplex PCR; TCRdb keeps in-frame clones, though not all of them. Of around 4,400 clones in the sample, roughly 44% were seen once. Noted time point: mouse harvest day 14 after allogeneic transplant. Mouse grafts combined 10^7 T-cell-depleted bone marrow cells with 10^6 splenic CD5+ T cells. The sequencing sample was made of gut tissue. The receptors were sampled from a female BALB/c mouse given C57BL/6 T cells with graft-versus-host disease after an allogeneic hematopoietic cell transplant.

A word on this clone: The germline and genes are mouse ones. The observed sequence ends 1 residue before the CDR3 terminus, with the missing tail filled in from the germline J gene. The chain links TRBV31 to TRBJ2-7; D gene uncertain. The germline V gene encodes CDR1 GKSSPN and CDR2 SITVG. CDR3 size: 11 residues. The V end was cut by 4 bases, the J end by 4 bases, with 8 bases between. This CDR3 is CAWTPIYEQYF. Partial CDR3 DNA: TGTGCCTGGACCCCTATATATGAACAGTAC.

With respect to this clone: The genes and germline here are from mouse. The sequence runs out 1 residue before the end of the CDR3; the remainder is reconstructed from the germline J gene. J is TRBJ2-4 and V is TRBV16; D gene uncertain. The CDR3 consists of 12 residues. The V gene's germline CDR1 is SGHSA and CDR2 FRNQAP. The ends were cut back, 6 bases at V and 0 bases at J, with 4 bases in the middle. CDR3 bases read: TGTGCAAGCAGGCCTAGTCAAAACACCTTGTAC. Protein sequence: CASRPSQNTLY. The entire CDR3 protein reads CASRPSQNTLYF.

Regarding this clone: Gene and germline names: mouse. The missing CDR3 end, 1 residue past where the read stops, is filled in from the germline J gene. The rearrangement joins TRBV26 to TRBJ2-7, with 9 bases aligning to TRBD1. V lost 4 bases and J lost 7; bases outside the gene matches: 5. Germline V gene sequence: CDR1 KGHPV, CDR2 FQNQEV (reference sequence). CDR3 length: 13 residues. CDR3 bases read: TGTGCCAGCAGTCCGGGACAGGGTGGGGAACAGTAC. Translating it yields CASSPGQGGEQY. The entire CDR3 sequence reads CASSPGQGGEQYF.

This clone is labeled as medium-sized (0.01 to 0.1%). Gene and germline names: mouse. Sequencing ends 1 residue short of the CDR3 end; the germline J gene provides the rest. The chain has TRBV19 and TRBJ2-3, with a possible D match to TRBD2 (6 bases). Trimming cost V 5 bases and J 0 bases, with 13 bases left between them. The CDR3 has 15 amino acids. Per germline, CDR1 FNHDT and CDR2 SITEND (reference sequence). CDR3 bases read: TGTGCCAGCAGCCTCATTTGGGGGAGTGCAGAAACGCTGTAT. The encoded protein is CASSLIWGSAETLY. The whole CDR3 sequence is CASSLIWGSAETLYF.

With respect to this clone: These gene names are mouse names. The CDR3 end lies 1 residue beyond the end of the read and is filled in from the germline J gene. This sequence joins TRBV26 and TRBJ2-4, with 11 positions matching TRBD1. CDR1 is KGHPV, CDR2 FQNQEV, per germline (reference sequence). V shed 4 bases and J 7 bases; nucleotides not matched to a gene: 4. The CDR3 runs to 14 residues. The chain's CDR3 is CASSHRDRGDTLYF. Partial CDR3 DNA: TGTGCCAGCAGTCACCGGGACAGGGGGGACACCTTGTAC.

This clone showed up just once. These gene names are mouse names. Sequencing ends 1 residue short of the CDR3 end; the germline J gene provides the rest. This sequence joins TRBV5 and TRBJ1-5; TRBD1 is a possible D gene (6 bases). This CDR3 comprises 15 residues. Trimming pared 2 bases from V and 3 bases from J, leaving 11 bases between. Germline-derived CDR1 and CDR2 are LGHNA and YNLKQL (reference sequence). This CDR3 is CASSQSRDINQAPLF. Partial CDR3 DNA: TGTGCCAGCAGCCAAAGCCGGGACATCAACCAGGCTCCGCTT.

Of note for this clone: Mouse names are used for the genes. Read data end 1 residue before the CDR3 end; the end is taken from the germline J gene. This sequence joins TRBV26 and TRBJ1-2; D is unclear. The CDR3 spans 12 residues. The V and J ends lost 4 bases and 0 bases respectively, with 3 bases between them. Germline V gives CDR1 KGHPV, CDR2 FQNQEV (reference sequence). CDR3 residues: CASSRPNSDYTF. The CDR3 bases that were read are TGTGCCAGCAGTCGCCCAAACTCCGACTACACC.

This clone was seen more than once but under ten times. Mouse names are used for the genes. The CDR3 end is not reached by the read, which stops 1 residue before it; the germline J gene fills it in. The chain combines TRBV23 with TRBJ1-1. CDR1 is KGHTA and CDR2 is FQNQQP in the germline V gene. CDR3 length: 12 amino acids. The part of the CDR3 DNA that was read is TGCTCCAGCAGTCAATCGGGTGGGGGAGTCTTC. As protein: CSSSQSGGGVF. The whole CDR3 protein is CSSSQSGGGVFF. Full variable domain (missing parts from reference TRBV23 and TRBJ1-1): DAAVTQKPRYLIKMKGQEAEMKCIPEKGHTAVFWYQQKQSKELKFLIYFQNQQPLDQIDMVKERFSAVCPSSSLCSLGIRTCEAEDSALYLCSSSQSGGGVFFGKGTRLTVV.

Points on this clone: Mouse gene names and germline throughout. Read coverage stops 1 residue before the CDR3 terminus; the germline J gene supplies the remainder. The chain recombines TRBV1 with TRBJ1-1; weak D call: TRBD1 (6 bases). Trimming shortened V by 3 bases and J by 5 bases, and 7 bases separated the two germline ends. This CDR3 has 12 residues. Germline CDR1 reads NSQYPW; CDR2 reads LRSPGD (reference sequence). CDR3 DNA (partial): TGCACCTGCAGTGCCGACAGGACAGAAGTCTTC. This codes for CTCSADRTEVF. The full CDR3 reads CTCSADRTEVFF.

Note on this clone: The gene names here belong to mouse. Coverage ceases 1 residue before the CDR3 finishes, and the germline J gene fills in the end. The chain couples TRBV12-2 to TRBJ2-3, with D perhaps assigned TRBD1 or TRBD2 (5 bases each). The CDR3 is 14 residues long. From germline, CDR1 is SGHLS and CDR2 HYDKME. V was clipped by 0 bases and J by 0 bases, with 6 bases between them. This CDR3 is CASSLWDSAETLYF. CDR3 DNA (partial): TGTGCCAGCTCTCTCTGGGACAGTGCAGAAACGCTGTAT. The entire variable domain, with the rest obtained from reference TRBV12-2 and TRBJ2-3, is as follows: NSGVVQSPRYIIKGKGERSILKCIPISGHLSVAWYQQTQGQELKFFIQHYDKMERDKGNLPSRFSVQQFDDYHSEMNMSALELEDSAVYFCASSLWDSAETLYFGSGTRLTVL.

Within the sample, this clone is medium-sized. Gene names are the mouse ones. The read ends 1 residue early relative to the CDR3; the germline J gene fills the gap. The V and J genes are TRBV1 and TRBJ2-1; 10 bases match TRBD1. The V gene end was trimmed by 3 bases and the J gene end by 7 bases; junction bases not matched to a gene: 6. Germline loops: CDR1 NSQYPW, CDR2 LRSPGD (reference sequence). This CDR3 contains 15 residues. CDR3 DNA, as far as it was read: TGCACCTGCAGTGCCCGGGACAGGGGAGGGGCTGAGCAGTTC. Its protein is CTCSARDRGGAEQF. The complete CDR3 protein is CTCSARDRGGAEQFF.

For this clone: Gene names and germline refer to mouse. The read ends 1 residue before the CDR3 terminus; that terminus is restored from the germline J gene. The chain uses TRBV26 and TRBJ1-1; possibly TRBD1 for D (5 bases). The V gene lost 2 bases and the J gene lost 1 base, with 8 bases spanning the gap. This CDR3 spans 14 amino acids. The germline V gene has CDR1 KGHPV and CDR2 FQNQEV (reference sequence). This CDR3 reads CASSLSQGNTEVFF. The covered CDR3 bases are TGTGCCAGCAGTCTGAGCCAGGGGAACACAGAAGTCTTC.

Points on this clone: The gene names given are mouse names. The read gets to within 1 residue of the CDR3 end, and the germline J gene fills in the rest. The V and J genes are TRBV15 and TRBJ1-3, with a tentative D call TRBD1 (5 bases). This CDR3 has 15 amino acids. Trimming removed 1 base from V and 0 bases from J, with 7 bases in between. The germline CDR1 and CDR2 sequences are SGHND and FRSKSL. The CDR3 loop is CASSLVGTSGNTLYF. The covered CDR3 bases are TGTGCCAGCAGTTTAGTGGGGACTTCTGGAAATACGCTCTAT.

Only a few counts were recorded for this clone. Each gene name is a mouse one. The read terminates 1 residue ahead of where the CDR3 ends, so the germline J gene completes it. The sample carries other DNA sequences with the same CDR3. This chain joins TRBV26 and TRBJ2-7, with 9 nucleotides matching TRBD1. V shed 0 bases, J shed 0 bases, and the junction held 0 bases outside the gene matches. Germline values: CDR1 KGHPV, CDR2 FQNQEV (reference sequence). The CDR3 runs to 15 residues. The CDR3 protein is CASSLSTGGSYEQYF. The CDR3 DNA, read in part, is TGTGCCAGCAGTCTGTCGACAGGGGGCTCCTATGAACAGTAC.

This clone was counted a few times. Genes and germline are mouse. The read finishes 1 residue shy of the CDR3 end, and the germline J gene is used to complete it. The chain is built from TRBV12-2 and TRBJ2-3; possibly TRBD2 for D (6 bases). CDR1 is SGHLS and CDR2 is HYDKME in the germline V gene. The germline V and J ends were trimmed by 1 base and 0 bases, with 10 bases remaining between them. The CDR3 has 15 residues. The CDR3 reads CASSLMGTSAETLYF. CDR3 DNA (partial): TGTGCCAGCTCTCTTATGGGGACTAGTGCAGAAACGCTGTAT.

Points on this clone: Germline and genes here are mouse. The read stops 1 residue short of the end of the CDR3; the missing end is completed from the germline J gene. The chain couples TRBV4 to TRBJ2-3; 8 bases fit TRBD2. The CDR3 runs 13 residues. CDR1 and CDR2 (germline): LGHDT, YNNKQL (reference sequence). With 6 bases clipped from V and 3 bases from J, the junction kept 2 bases outside the gene matches. The CDR3 DNA, read in part, is TGTGCCAGCAGTTGGGGGGGAGCAGAAACGCTGTAT. Its protein is CASSWGGAETLY. The whole CDR3 region reads CASSWGGAETLYF.

Of note for this clone: Gene names and germline refer to mouse. Read coverage stops 1 residue before the CDR3 terminus; the germline J gene supplies the remainder. The chain employs TRBV26 and TRBJ2-3; no firm D call. The CDR3 has 14 amino acids. Between the trimmed V and J ends, which lost 5 bases and 0 bases, there was a span of 9 bases. CDR1 and CDR2 from the germline V gene are KGHPV and FQNQEV (reference sequence). CDR3 residues: CASSWTTSAETLYF. The sequenced part of the CDR3 DNA is TGTGCCAGCAGTTGGACGACTAGTGCAGAAACGCTGTAT.

For this clone: Mouse gene names and germline throughout. The CDR3 extends 1 residue past the end of the read, so its final part is completed from the germline J gene. The chain has TRBV26 and TRBJ1-3, with D hard to call. The CDR3 is 14 amino acids. Germline CDR1 is KGHPV and CDR2 is FQNQEV (reference sequence). V was shortened by 0 bases and J by 0 bases, with 3 bases between the two germline ends. The CDR3 DNA, read in part, is TGTGCCAGCAGTCTGTCCATTTCTGGAAATACGCTCTAT. Translated, it gives CASSLSISGNTLY. Given in full, the CDR3 is CASSLSISGNTLYF.

As for this clone: Gene names are the mouse ones. The read comes to an end 1 residue before the CDR3 does, leaving the germline J gene to fill in the end. The J gene is TRBJ2-5, the V gene TRBV16; D is tentatively TRBD1 or TRBD2 (5 bases each). V lost 6 bases and J 0 bases, leaving 7 bases between the germline ends. Germline V CDR1 and CDR2: SGHSA, FRNQAP. The CDR3 is made up of 13 amino acids. The DNA read from the CDR3 is TGTGCAAGCAGGGGACGGAACCAAGACACCCAGTAC. This translates into CASRGRNQDTQY. The CDR3 in its entirety is CASRGRNQDTQYF.

With regard to this clone: Genes here carry mouse names. The CDR3: CGAREARNTEVFF. The part of the CDR3 DNA that was read is TGTGGTGCTAGAGAGGCCCGGAACACAGAAGTCTTC. This chain links TRBV20 with TRBJ1-1, with no clear D. The sequenced fragment ends 1 residue before the CDR3 boundary, so the rest is inferred from the germline J gene. The germline V and J ends were trimmed by 3 bases and 1 base, with 9 bases remaining between them. CDR3 length equals 13 residues. Germline lookup yields CDR1 GFQATS and CDR2 STVNSAI.

This clone was recorded a few times. Gene names are mouse gene names. The read ends 1 residue shy of where the CDR3 ends; the end is completed using the germline J gene. The rearrangement links TRBV26 to TRBJ1-3; D may be TRBD1 (5 bases). Per the germline V gene, CDR1 is KGHPV and CDR2 is FQNQEV (reference sequence). The CDR3 loop spans 16 amino acids. V shed 6 bases and J shed 0 bases, with 15 bases lying between them. The CDR3 region is CASSPPGRYSGNTLYF. CDR3 DNA, as far as it was read: TGTGCCAGCAGCCCTCCGGGACGGTATTCTGGAAATACGCTCTAT.

Note on this clone: The genes and germline here are from mouse. Read data end 1 residue before the CDR3 end; the end is taken from the germline J gene. The chain combines TRBV5 with TRBJ1-6, with 7 positions matching TRBD1. TRBJ1-6 is an ORF, with its function uncertain. CDR1 is LGHNA, CDR2 YNLKQL, per germline (reference sequence). V dropped 4 bases and J dropped 0; count of bases not matched to a gene: 3. The CDR3 sequence is 16 residues long. This chain's CDR3 is CASSPGTVSYNSPLYF. Partial CDR3 DNA: TGTGCCAGCAGCCCCGGGACAGTTTCCTATAATTCGCCCCTCTAC.

This clone was seen a handful of times. Mouse gene names apply. The missing CDR3 end, 1 residue past where the read stops, is filled in from the germline J gene. The chain recombines TRBV19 with TRBJ2-3; TRBD2 matches 7 bases. The CDR3 consists of 14 residues. CDR1 and CDR2 from the germline V gene are FNHDT and SITEND (reference sequence). The trim removed 5 bases at V and 0 bases at J, leaving 3 bases unmatched. The sequenced part of the CDR3 DNA is TGTGCCAGCAGCGGGGGGGTTAGTGCAGAAACGCTGTAT. This gives the protein CASSGGVSAETLY. The whole CDR3 is CASSGGVSAETLYF.